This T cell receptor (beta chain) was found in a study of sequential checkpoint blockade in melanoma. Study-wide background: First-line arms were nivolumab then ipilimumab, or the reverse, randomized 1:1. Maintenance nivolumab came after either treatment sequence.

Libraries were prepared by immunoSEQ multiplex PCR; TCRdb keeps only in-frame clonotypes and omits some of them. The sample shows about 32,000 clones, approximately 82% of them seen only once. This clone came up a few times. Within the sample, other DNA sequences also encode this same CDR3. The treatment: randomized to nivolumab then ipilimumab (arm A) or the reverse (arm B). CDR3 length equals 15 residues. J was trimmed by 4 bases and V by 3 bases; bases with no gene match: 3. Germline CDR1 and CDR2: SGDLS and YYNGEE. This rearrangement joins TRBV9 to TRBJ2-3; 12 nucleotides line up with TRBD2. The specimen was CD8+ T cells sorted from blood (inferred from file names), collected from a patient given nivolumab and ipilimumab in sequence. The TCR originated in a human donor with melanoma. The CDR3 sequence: CASSASGGGADTQYF. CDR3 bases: TGTGCCAGCAGCGCTAGCGGGGGGGGAGCAGATACGCAGTATTTT.